This T cell receptor beta chain was identified during a study of neurological immune-mediated disorders. Points from the study as a whole: Falling below healthy controls, multiple sclerosis showed the least TCR clonal expansion, while HTLV-1-associated myelopathy showed the most.

About this clonotype itself: Antigen specificity is unknown. The conserved phenylalanine or tryptophan normally closing the CDR3 is absent here, so this likely arose from a read error.

The CDR3 extends over 15 amino acids. The germline CDR1 and CDR2 sequences are KGHDR and SFDVKD. Trimming pared 6 bases from V and 3 bases from J, leaving 16 bases between. Synthesis of cDNA used 5'RACE (with 10-nucleotide random UMIs). The output of every sequencing run exceeded 190 million TCR-beta sequences, derived from 15-18 subjects. TCRdb reanalysed the 5' RACE reads using MiXCR and keeps one entry per CDR3 protein. The sample consists of tens of thousands of distinct CDR3 sequences, about 3.4% of them appearing once. The rearrangement links TRBV24-1 to TRBJ1-2, with a tentative D call TRBD1 (5 bases). The source is a man aged 40-50 years with multiple sclerosis. The source material was PBMCs. CDR3 in DNA: TGTGCCACCAGTTGGGACCAGCGGCGTCACTATGGCTACACCAAC. Its translation is CATSWDQRRHYGYTN.